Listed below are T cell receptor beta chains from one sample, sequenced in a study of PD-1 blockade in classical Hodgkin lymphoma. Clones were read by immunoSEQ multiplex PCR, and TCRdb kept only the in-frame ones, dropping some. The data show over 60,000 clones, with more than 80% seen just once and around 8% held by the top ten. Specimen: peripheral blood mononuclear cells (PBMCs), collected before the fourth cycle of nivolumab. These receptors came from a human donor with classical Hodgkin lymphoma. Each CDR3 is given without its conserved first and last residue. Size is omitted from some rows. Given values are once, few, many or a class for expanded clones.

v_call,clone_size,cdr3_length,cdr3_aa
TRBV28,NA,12,ASSLSAPPYEQY
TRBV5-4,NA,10,ASSPPPVTQY
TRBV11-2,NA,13,ASSLSQGEGTEAF
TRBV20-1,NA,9,SGTRTDTQY
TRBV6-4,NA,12,ASSESRQPYEQY
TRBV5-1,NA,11,ASSLELNSPLH
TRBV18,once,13,ASSPRAGWEAEAF
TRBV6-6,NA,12,ASSYLGGRVPQH
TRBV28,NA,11,ASGTGGQETQY
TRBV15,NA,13,ATSNQPGGNTEAF
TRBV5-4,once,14,ASSESWGHTQETQY
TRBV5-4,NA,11,ASSFPGGNEQF
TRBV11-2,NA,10,ASSSPAYEQY
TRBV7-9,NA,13,ASSQVGGSGETQY
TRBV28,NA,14,ASSFSGGASFGELF
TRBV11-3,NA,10,ASSPFGGELF
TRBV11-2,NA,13,ASSLVAGEGETQY
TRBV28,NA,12,ASSLWGLYNEQF
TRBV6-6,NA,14,ASSPSPGSGLYEAF
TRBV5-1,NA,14,ASSLDAASPNYGYT
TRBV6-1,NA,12,ASSVRQGLYEQY
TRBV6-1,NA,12,ASSWGLVLYEQF
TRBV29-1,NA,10,SVGQSNQPQH
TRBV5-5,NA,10,ASSPGQGSYT
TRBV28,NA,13,ASSFGDRGWYEQY
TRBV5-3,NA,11,ARSQTGEDGYT
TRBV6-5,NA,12,ASSLVGQGSEQY
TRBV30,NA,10,AVRDSSYEQY
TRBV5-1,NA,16,ASSLSRGGLGIADTQY
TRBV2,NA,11,ASRSTGSGELF
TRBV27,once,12,ASSFLMTTGELF
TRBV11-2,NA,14,ASSLGSFGSKNIQY
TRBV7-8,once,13,ASSLRYSGTYEQY
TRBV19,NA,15,ASTPTRGEAPNNEQF
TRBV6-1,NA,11,ASSSFSTDTQY
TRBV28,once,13,ASRLAARGGEKLF
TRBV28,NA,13,ASREATSGGYEQY
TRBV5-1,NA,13,ASSLAVSSYNEQF
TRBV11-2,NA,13,ASRLGGLSTDTQY
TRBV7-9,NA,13,ASRAPWGSGNTIY
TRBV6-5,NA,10,ATGQGFHEQY
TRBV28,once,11,ASTVYPNEKLF
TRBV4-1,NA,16,ASSHPGASGSRGETQY
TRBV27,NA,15,ASSPTPGQGAYNEQF
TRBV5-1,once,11,ASSPGSSYEQY
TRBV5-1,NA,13,ASSLMTGGTGELF
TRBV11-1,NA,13,ASSLRTGNNSPLH
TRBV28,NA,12,ASSLFRGNYEQY
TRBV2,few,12,ASSDYGPNYEQY
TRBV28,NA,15,ASSLNRVGSTNEKLF
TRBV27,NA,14,ASSLRYPGGGYEQY
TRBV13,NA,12,ASSLESSQETQY